These T cell receptor beta chains were read from a single sample in a study of patients and donors after allogeneic stem cell transplantation. TCRdb re-called the RT-PCR reads with MiXCR, one entry per CDR3 protein. The table lists 800,000 to 1,000,000 distinct CDR3 sequences, 18% of them singletons, with 5% to 7.5% in the top ten. Sequencing was carried out using blood, either unsorted or a sorted T cell fraction (not recorded which). These receptor sequences come from a human donor who was either an allogeneic HSCT recipient or a stem cell or donor lymphocyte infusion donor (not recorded which). It is not recorded whose cells these are; they may come from a transplant donor. CDR3s include the opening cysteine and the closing phenylalanine or tryptophan. Fields, in order: CDR3 DNA, CDR3 protein, clone size, J gene, V gene, D gene. D genes are given only for firm matches. The size field is filled for only some rows; it gives once, few, many or a size class.

CDR3nt: TGTGCCAGCAGTGAATTCCCGTCGGGACAGGAAGGCTACACCTTC
CDR3aa: CASSEFPSGQEGYTF
abundance: few
j_gene: TRBJ1-2
v_gene: TRBV6-1
d_gene: TRBD1

CDR3nt: TGTGCCAGCAGTTACTCAGCCGGGAGCTCCTACAATGAGCAGTTCTTC
CDR3aa: CASSYSAGSSYNEQFF
abundance: few
j_gene: TRBJ2-1
v_gene: TRBV6-5
d_gene: -

CDR3nt: TGCAGTGCCCGCCCCCTACCGGTAGGGGAACGGGGAGATACGCAGTATTTT
CDR3aa: CSARPLPVGERGDTQYF
abundance: many
j_gene: TRBJ2-3
v_gene: TRBV20-1
d_gene: -

CDR3nt: TGCAGTGCACCTTTACGAGGGGCCACTGAAGCTTTCTTT
CDR3aa: CSAPLRGATEAFF
abundance: many
j_gene: TRBJ1-1
v_gene: TRBV20-1
d_gene: -

CDR3nt: TGTGCCAGCAGCCCAGGGGCTCTCGGTCGCAATCAGCCCCAGCATTTT
CDR3aa: CASSPGALGRNQPQHF
abundance: -
j_gene: TRBJ1-5
v_gene: TRBV12-3/TRBV12-4
d_gene: -

CDR3nt: TGCGCCAGCAGCCAGGTTCGGACAGGGGGGGTTCGCGAGCAGTACTTC
CDR3aa: CASSQVRTGGVREQYF
abundance: -
j_gene: TRBJ2-7
v_gene: TRBV4-3
d_gene: TRBD1

CDR3nt: TGTGCCAGCAGTTGGCTAGCTACACAAGAGACCCAGTACTTC
CDR3aa: CASSWLATQETQYF
abundance: few
j_gene: TRBJ2-5
v_gene: TRBV6-2/TRBV6-3
d_gene: -

CDR3nt: TGTGCCAGCAGCCAAGATTTCAGCTGGGGCGGCGGGGAGCTGTTTTTT
CDR3aa: CASSQDFSWGGGELFF
abundance: few
j_gene: TRBJ2-2
v_gene: TRBV4-2
d_gene: -

CDR3nt: TGTGCCAGCAGACCCGACGGGGTTGTCGCCATATATTTT
CDR3aa: CASRPDGVVAIYF
abundance: few
j_gene: TRBJ1-3
v_gene: TRBV6-1
d_gene: -

CDR3nt: TGCGCCAGCAGCCAAGGACTCAGGGGCAGGGGAGCTTTCTTT
CDR3aa: CASSQGLRGRGAFF
abundance: -
j_gene: TRBJ1-1
v_gene: TRBV4-1
d_gene: -

CDR3nt: TGTGCCAGCAGTTTAGGGGGGAGGGCTCGTGGGGAGACCCAGTACTTC
CDR3aa: CASSLGGRARGETQYF
abundance: few
j_gene: TRBJ2-5
v_gene: TRBV12-3/TRBV12-4
d_gene: TRBD2

CDR3nt: TGTGCCAGCAGTTACGTAGTAGCGGGGGCCACGGGGTCCGAGCAGTACTTC
CDR3aa: CASSYVVAGATGSEQYF
abundance: -
j_gene: TRBJ2-7
v_gene: TRBV6-5
d_gene: TRBD2

CDR3nt: TGCAGCGCCGGACAGGGTGTCTACGAGCAGTACTTC
CDR3aa: CSAGQGVYEQYF
abundance: few
j_gene: TRBJ2-7
v_gene: TRBV29-1
d_gene: TRBD1

CDR3nt: TGCAGTGCTAGAGCTTCTAAGAGCTCCTACAATGAGCAGTTCTTC
CDR3aa: CSARASKSSYNEQFF
abundance: few
j_gene: TRBJ2-1
v_gene: TRBV20-1
d_gene: -

CDR3nt: TGTGCCACCAGTGAAGAGGGCGTCTACGAGCAGTACTTC
CDR3aa: CATSEEGVYEQYF
abundance: few
j_gene: TRBJ2-7
v_gene: TRBV24-1
d_gene: -

CDR3nt: TGTGCCAGCAGCCCCCCCAGGACCAGTGGCTACACCTTC
CDR3aa: CASSPPRTSGYTF
abundance: few
j_gene: TRBJ1-2
v_gene: TRBV7-3
d_gene: -

CDR3nt: TGTGCCAGCAGTTACAATAAGGGGGGCCGGACTGAAGCTTTCTTT
CDR3aa: CASSYNKGGRTEAFF
abundance: -
j_gene: TRBJ1-1
v_gene: TRBV6-2/TRBV6-3
d_gene: -

CDR3nt: TGTGCCAGCAGTGGTATAACAGGGACAGTCCCTGCCTACGAGCAGTACTTC
CDR3aa: CASSGITGTVPAYEQYF
abundance: -
j_gene: TRBJ2-7
v_gene: TRBV25-1
d_gene: TRBD1

CDR3nt: TGTGCCAGCAGCATCAGGGACCCCTACACCTTC
CDR3aa: CASSIRDPYTF
abundance: few
j_gene: TRBJ1-2
v_gene: TRBV12-3/TRBV12-4
d_gene: -

CDR3nt: TGTGCCAGCAGCCCGCGGCTAGGAAAAGAAAAACTGTTTTTT
CDR3aa: CASSPRLGKEKLFF
abundance: -
j_gene: TRBJ1-4
v_gene: TRBV9
d_gene: -

CDR3nt: TGTGCCACCAGGCCTGGACTAGCGGGAGTAAATACGCAGTATTTT
CDR3aa: CATRPGLAGVNTQYF
abundance: -
j_gene: TRBJ2-3
v_gene: TRBV24-1
d_gene: TRBD2

CDR3nt: TGTGCCAGCAGTTACGGCATTCGGGCGGGGGGGCCCGGGGAGCTGTTTTTT
CDR3aa: CASSYGIRAGGPGELFF
abundance: -
j_gene: TRBJ2-2
v_gene: TRBV6-5
d_gene: TRBD2

CDR3nt: TGCAGTGCCGTCCCCCACCGGAACTCCAATCAGCCCCAGCATTTT
CDR3aa: CSAVPHRNSNQPQHF
abundance: -
j_gene: TRBJ1-5
v_gene: TRBV20-1
d_gene: -

CDR3nt: TGTGCCAGCTCACCACTATTCCCCAGGGGGGGGCCGTACGAGCAGTACTTC
CDR3aa: CASSPLFPRGGPYEQYF
abundance: -
j_gene: TRBJ2-7
v_gene: TRBV18
d_gene: -

CDR3nt: TGTGCCTGGAGAAAACTAGCGGGAGTGCTCATGGATGAGCAGTTCTTC
CDR3aa: CAWRKLAGVLMDEQFF
abundance: -
j_gene: TRBJ2-1
v_gene: TRBV30
d_gene: TRBD2

CDR3nt: TGTGCCAGCAGTTCCAGGGATCAGCCCCAGCATTTT
CDR3aa: CASSSRDQPQHF
abundance: many
j_gene: TRBJ1-5
v_gene: TRBV12-3/TRBV12-4
d_gene: -

CDR3nt: TGCAGTGCTCGGACTAGCGGGGGGCGAGCAGATACGCAGTATTTT
CDR3aa: CSARTSGGRADTQYF
abundance: few
j_gene: TRBJ2-3
v_gene: TRBV20-1
d_gene: TRBD2

CDR3nt: TGTGCCAGCAGCGTGACTAGTGTCCCCAATGAGCAGTTCTTC
CDR3aa: CASSVTSVPNEQFF
abundance: -
j_gene: TRBJ2-1
v_gene: TRBV9
d_gene: -